The sample holds a few counts of the clone carrying this TCR beta chain. TCRdb's table, derived via immunoSEQ multiplex PCR, lists solely in-frame clones and lacks some. The data contain approximately 2,300,000 clones, about 90% of them singletons. The sample belongs to a study of shared clonotypes between healthy human individuals. Germline loops: CDR1 GTSNPN, CDR2 SVGIG (reference sequence). The CDR3 contains 13 residues. The germline V and J ends were trimmed by 2 bases and 2 bases, with 9 bases remaining between them. Sequencing was carried out using naive CD4+ T cells from PBMCs. Subset given: CD45RA+ positively selected. V is TRBV30 and J is TRBJ1-1; no clear D gene. The receptor was derived from a man aged 18 to 35 in good health. Some clones in this sample may be carry-over from other donors' samples. The CDR3: CAWSLSPNTEAFF. The CDR3, as DNA: TGTGCCTGGAGTTTAAGTCCTAACACTGAAGCTTTCTTT.